This T cell receptor beta chain derives from a study of shared clonotypes between healthy human individuals. General study results and limits: In contrast to clonotypes shared by all four donors, non-shared clonotypes had lower generation probabilities.

The study enrolled healthy HIV-negative adults without recent acute infections or vaccinations as donors. All donors were Caucasian adults living in Nashville, Tennessee. As regards this clone: Its antigen is currently unknown.

Repertoires were generated with immunoSEQ multiplex PCR, while TCRdb's copy carries only in-frame clones and drops some. Of a few million clones in the sample, approximately 96% are singletons; the top ten hold roughly 0.13%. This CDR3 is built from 16 residues. Trimming took off 0 bases at V and 2 bases at J, with 12 bases between the two ends. Germline-derived CDR1 and CDR2 are SGHRS and YFSETQ. This sequence joins TRBV5-1 and TRBJ2-1, with D perhaps being TRBD1 or TRBD2 (5 bases each). Sequenced input: naive CD4+ T cells sorted from blood. Subset defined: CD45RA+ positively selected. The clonotype comes from a young man in good health. The DNA for the CDR3 is TGCGCCAGCAGCTTGGGGGGGACGGACCCCTACAATGAGCAGTTCTTC. It codes for CASSLGGTDPYNEQFF.